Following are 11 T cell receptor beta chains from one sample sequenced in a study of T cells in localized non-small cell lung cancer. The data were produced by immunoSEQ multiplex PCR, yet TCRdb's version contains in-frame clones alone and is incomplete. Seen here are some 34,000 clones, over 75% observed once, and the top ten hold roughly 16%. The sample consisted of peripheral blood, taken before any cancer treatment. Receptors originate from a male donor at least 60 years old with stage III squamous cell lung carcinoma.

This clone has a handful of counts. DNA for the CDR3: TGTGCCAGCAGCTTAGCGTCGGACAGGGGGCGTACCCAGTACTTC. Amino acid sequence: CASSLASDRGRTQYF. J is TRBJ2-5 and V is TRBV7-2, with 11 bases that match TRBD1. CDR3 length: 15 amino acids. Germline V CDR1 and CDR2: SGHTA, FQGNSA. After removal of 0 bases from V and 8 bases from J, the junction contained 5 bases not matched to a gene.

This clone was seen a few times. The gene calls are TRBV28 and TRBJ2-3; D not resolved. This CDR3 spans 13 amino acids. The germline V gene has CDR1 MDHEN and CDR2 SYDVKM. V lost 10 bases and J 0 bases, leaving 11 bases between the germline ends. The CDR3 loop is CATQDGSTDTQYF. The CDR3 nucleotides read TGTGCCACACAAGACGGAAGCACAGATACGCAGTATTTT.

Here the CDR3 DNA reads TGTGCCAGCAGCCCCTACCCCGACGAGAATGAGCAGTTCTTC. It specifies CASSPYPDENEQFF. The chain uses TRBV9 and TRBJ2-1, with D hard to call. Germline assignment: CDR1 SGDLS and CDR2 YYNGEE. Trimming removed 4 bases at V and 7 bases at J, with 15 bases between. The CDR3 has 14 amino acids.

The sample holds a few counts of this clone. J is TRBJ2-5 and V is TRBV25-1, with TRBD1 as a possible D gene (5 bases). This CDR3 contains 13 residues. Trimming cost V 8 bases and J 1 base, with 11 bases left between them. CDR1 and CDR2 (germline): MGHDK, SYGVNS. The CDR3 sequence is CASQYGAQETQYF. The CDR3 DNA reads TGTGCCAGCCAGTATGGGGCCCAAGAGACCCAGTACTTC.

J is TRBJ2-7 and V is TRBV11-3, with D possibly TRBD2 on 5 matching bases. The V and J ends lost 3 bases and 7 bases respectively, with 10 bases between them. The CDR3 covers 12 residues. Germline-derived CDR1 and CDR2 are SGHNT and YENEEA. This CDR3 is CASSLASGEQYF. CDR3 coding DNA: TGTGCCAGCAGCTTGGCATCGGGGGAGCAGTACTTC. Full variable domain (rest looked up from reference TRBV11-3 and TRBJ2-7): EAGVVQSPRYKIIEKKQPVAFWCNPISGHNTLYWYLQNLGQGPELLIRYENEEAVDDSQLPKDRFSAERLKGVDSTLKIQPAELGDSAVYLCASSLASGEQYFGPGTRLTVT.

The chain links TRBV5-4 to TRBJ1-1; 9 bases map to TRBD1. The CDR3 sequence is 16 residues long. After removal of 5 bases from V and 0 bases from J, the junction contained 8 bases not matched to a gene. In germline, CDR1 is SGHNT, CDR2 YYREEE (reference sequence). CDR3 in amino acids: CASRTGTGYMNTEAFF. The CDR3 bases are TGTGCCAGCAGAACCGGGACAGGGTACATGAACACTGAAGCTTTCTTT.

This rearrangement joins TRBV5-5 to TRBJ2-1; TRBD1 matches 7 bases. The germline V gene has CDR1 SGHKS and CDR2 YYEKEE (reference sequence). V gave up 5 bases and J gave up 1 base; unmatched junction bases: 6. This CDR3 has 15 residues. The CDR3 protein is CASSLTGTSYNEQFF. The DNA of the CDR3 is TGTGCCAGCAGTTTGACAGGGACATCCTACAATGAGCAGTTCTTC.

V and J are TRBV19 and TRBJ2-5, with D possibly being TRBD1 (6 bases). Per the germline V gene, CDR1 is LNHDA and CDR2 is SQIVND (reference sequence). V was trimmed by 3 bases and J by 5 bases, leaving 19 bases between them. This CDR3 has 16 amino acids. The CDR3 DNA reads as TGTGCCAGTAGTATGTGGACAGATAATATGGGGGAGACCCAGTACTTC. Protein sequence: CASSMWTDNMGETQYF.

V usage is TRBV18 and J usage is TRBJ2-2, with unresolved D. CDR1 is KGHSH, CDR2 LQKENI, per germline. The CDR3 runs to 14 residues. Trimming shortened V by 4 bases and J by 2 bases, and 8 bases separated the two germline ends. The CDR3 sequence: CASSQRENTGELFF. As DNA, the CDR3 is TGTGCCAGCTCACAAAGAGAAAACACCGGGGAGCTGTTTTTT.

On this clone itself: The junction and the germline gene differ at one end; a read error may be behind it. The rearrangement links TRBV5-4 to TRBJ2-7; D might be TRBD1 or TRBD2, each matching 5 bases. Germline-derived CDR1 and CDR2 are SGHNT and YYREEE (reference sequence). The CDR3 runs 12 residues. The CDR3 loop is CVSSLGVYEQYF. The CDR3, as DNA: TGTGTCAGCAGCTTGGGGGTATACGAGCAGTACTTC.

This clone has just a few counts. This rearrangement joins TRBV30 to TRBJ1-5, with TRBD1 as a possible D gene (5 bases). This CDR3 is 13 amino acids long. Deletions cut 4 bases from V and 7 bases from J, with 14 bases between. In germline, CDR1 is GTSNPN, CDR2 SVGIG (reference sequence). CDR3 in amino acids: CAWTLGGAQPQHF. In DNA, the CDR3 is TGTGCCTGGACCCTCGGGGGAGCGCAGCCCCAGCATTTT.